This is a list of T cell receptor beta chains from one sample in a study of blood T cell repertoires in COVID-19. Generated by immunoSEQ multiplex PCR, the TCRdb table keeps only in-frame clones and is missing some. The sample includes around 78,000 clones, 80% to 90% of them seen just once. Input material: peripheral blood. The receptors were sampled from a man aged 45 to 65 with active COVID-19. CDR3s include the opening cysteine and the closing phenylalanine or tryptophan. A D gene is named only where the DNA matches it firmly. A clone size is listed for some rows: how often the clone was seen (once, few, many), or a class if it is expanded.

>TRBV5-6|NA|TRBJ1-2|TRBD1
TGTGCCAGCAGCTTGACAGGGGTTAACTATGGCTACACCTTC
CASSLTGVNYGYTF
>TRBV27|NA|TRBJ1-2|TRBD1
TGTGCCAGCAGTCCGGCAGGGGGCGCTCCCTCTATCAGTGGCTACACCTTC
CASSPAGGAPSISGYTF
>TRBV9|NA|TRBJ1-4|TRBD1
TGTGCCAGCAGCACCCCCCAGGGGGTAAATGAAAAACTGTTTTTT
CASSTPQGVNEKLFF
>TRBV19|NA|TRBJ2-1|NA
TGTGCCAGTAGTATAAGGCCCAGGGGGGTTATCGATGAGCAGTTCTTC
CASSIRPRGVIDEQFF
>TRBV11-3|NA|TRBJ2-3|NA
TGTGCCAGCAGCGCCGGTGGCGGGGTCCCCAGCACAGATACGCAGTATTTT
CASSAGGGVPSTDTQYF
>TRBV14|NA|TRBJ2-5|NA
TGTGCCAGCAGCCAAGAGCTAATCTTCGCCGGAGGGGAGACCCAGTACTTC
CASSQELIFAGGETQYF
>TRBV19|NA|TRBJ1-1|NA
TGTGCCAGTAGTATTAACAGTGAAGCTTTCTTT
CASSINSEAFF
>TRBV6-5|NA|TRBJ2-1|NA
TGTGCCAGCAGTTCCCGGAGGGCTTTAATAAATGAGCAGTTCTTC
CASSSRRALINEQFF
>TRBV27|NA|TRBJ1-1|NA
TGTGCCAGCAGTTCGGCTCCCCTCGGGACTGAAGCTTTCTTT
CASSSAPLGTEAFF
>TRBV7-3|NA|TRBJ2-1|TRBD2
TGTGCCAGCAGCTTAAAAGCGGGGGGTTCACTCAATGAGCAGTTCTTC
CASSLKAGGSLNEQFF
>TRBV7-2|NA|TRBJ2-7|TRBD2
TGTGCCAGCAGCTTAACCAGCGGGGGACTCACCTACGAGCAGTACTTC
CASSLTSGGLTYEQYF
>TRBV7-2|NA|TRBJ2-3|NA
TGTGCCAGCAGCTTAGTATCAGATACGCAGTATTTT
CASSLVSDTQYF
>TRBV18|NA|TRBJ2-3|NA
TGTGCCAGCTCTTATAGCGGCACAGATACGCAGTATTTT
CASSYSGTDTQYF
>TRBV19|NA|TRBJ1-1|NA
TGTGCCAGTAGTCCCGCAGCGTTGGTTACGTGGAACACTGAAGCTTTCTTT
CASSPAALVTWNTEAFF
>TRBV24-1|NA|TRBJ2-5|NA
TGTGCCACCAGTGATCCAGGGTTTCGGGAGACCCAGTACTTC
CATSDPGFRETQYF
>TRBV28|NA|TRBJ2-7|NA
TGTGCCAGCAGTCCAATCGGACACCCCTACGAGCAGTACTTC
CASSPIGHPYEQYF
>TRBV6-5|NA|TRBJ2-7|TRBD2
TGTGCCAGCAGCTTAGCGGGAGGGAGCTACGAGCAGTACTTC
CASSLAGGSYEQYF
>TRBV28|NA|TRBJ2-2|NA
TGTGCCAGCAGTTTACAGGGGCTGTCCTCCGGGGAGCTGTTTTTT
CASSLQGLSSGELFF
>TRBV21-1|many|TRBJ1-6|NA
TGTGCCAGCAGGGGAGGACAGGGGGCACGATCACCCCTCCACTTT
CASRGGQGARSPLHF
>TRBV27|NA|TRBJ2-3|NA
TGTGCCAGCAGTCCCTTAAGCACAGATACGCAGTATTTT
CASSPLSTDTQYF
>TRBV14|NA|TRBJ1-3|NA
TGTGCCAGCAGCCAAGGACAGGCGCTGCCTGGAAACACCATATATTTT
CASSQGQALPGNTIYF
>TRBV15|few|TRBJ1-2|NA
TGTGCCACCAGCAGTAATTGGGGGGTTCACTATGGCTACACCTTC
CATSSNWGVHYGYTF
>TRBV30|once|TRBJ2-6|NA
TGTGCCTGGACAACTGGGGCCAACGTCCTGACTTTC
CAWTTGANVLTF
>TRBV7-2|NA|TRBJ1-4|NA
TGTGCCAGCAGTCGGTCCGGACTTGGTAATGAAAAACTGTTTTTT
CASSRSGLGNEKLFF
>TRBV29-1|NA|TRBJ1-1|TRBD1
TGCAGCGTGCAAGGGGGCAGTGACACTGAAGCTTTCTTT
CSVQGGSDTEAFF
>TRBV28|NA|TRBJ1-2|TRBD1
TGTGCCAGCACTTGGACAGGGGGAGGATATGGCTACACCTTC
CASTWTGGGYGYTF
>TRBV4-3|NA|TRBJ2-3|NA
TGCGCCAGCAGCCAATTGACACAAAACACAGATACGCAGTATTTT
CASSQLTQNTDTQYF
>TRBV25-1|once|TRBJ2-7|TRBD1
TGTGCCAGCAGTCCCGACAGGGGGGTTTACGAGCAGTACTTC
CASSPDRGVYEQYF
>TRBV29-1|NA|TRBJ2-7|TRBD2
TGCAGCGTTCCCACTAGCGGGAGTACTTACGAGCAGTACTTC
CSVPTSGSTYEQYF
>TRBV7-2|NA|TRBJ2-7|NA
TGTGCCAGCAGCTTAGCTTCGGGTGAGGGTTACGAGCAGTACTTC
CASSLASGEGYEQYF
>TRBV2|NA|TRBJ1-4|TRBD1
TGTGCCAGCATGAGACAGGGGGCGGGGGAAAAACTGTTTTTT
CASMRQGAGEKLFF
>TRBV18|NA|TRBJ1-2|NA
TGTGCCAGCTCACCGGGGCAGGGGCGTCGCTATGGCTACACCTTC
CASSPGQGRRYGYTF
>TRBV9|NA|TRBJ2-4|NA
TGTGCCAGCAGCGCGGAGGGAAGAGGGACCAAAAACATTCAGTACTTC
CASSAEGRGTKNIQYF
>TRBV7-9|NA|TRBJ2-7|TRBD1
TGTGCCAGCAGCTTAACGACAGGGCAGGACGAGCAGTACTTC
CASSLTTGQDEQYF
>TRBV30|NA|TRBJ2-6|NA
TGTGCCGGGCACTCTGGGGCCAACGTCCTGACTTTC
CAGHSGANVLTF
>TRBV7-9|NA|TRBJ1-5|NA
TGTGCCAGCAGCCGATCGACTGAGCCCCAGCATTTT
CASSRSTEPQHF
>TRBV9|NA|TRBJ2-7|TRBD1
TGTGCCAGCAGCGTGGGACAGGGTACGAGGTTCGGAGCTTACGAGCAGTACTTC
CASSVGQGTRFGAYEQYF
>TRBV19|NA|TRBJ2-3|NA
TGTGCCAGTAGTCTGACAGTAGTTAACACAGATACGCAGTATTTT
CASSLTVVNTDTQYF
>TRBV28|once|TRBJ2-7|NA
TGTGCCAGCAGTTTGGCAGGTACTGGCTCCTACGAGCAGTACTTC
CASSLAGTGSYEQYF
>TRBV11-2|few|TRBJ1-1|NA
TGTGCCAGCAGCTCAACTCTCTGGGGGCAGGGCACTGAAGCTTTCTTT
CASSSTLWGQGTEAFF
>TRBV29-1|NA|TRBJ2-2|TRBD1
TGCAGCGTTGAAGACCGGACAGGTCTCGGGGAGCTGTTTTTT
CSVEDRTGLGELFF
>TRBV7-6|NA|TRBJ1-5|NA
TGTGCCAGCAGCCCCCTCCCTACGAATCAGCCCCAGCATTTT
CASSPLPTNQPQHF
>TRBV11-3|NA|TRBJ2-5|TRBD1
TGTGCCAGCGGTTTGATGACAGGGCCTAAAGAGACCCAGTACTTC
CASGLMTGPKETQYF
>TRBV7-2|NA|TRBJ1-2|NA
TGTGCCAGCAGCTTAGCAGAAGGAGCCTATGGCTACACCTTC
CASSLAEGAYGYTF
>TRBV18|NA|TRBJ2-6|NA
TGTGCCAGCTCACCGAGAGGTGGGGCCAACGTCCTGACTTTC
CASSPRGGANVLTF